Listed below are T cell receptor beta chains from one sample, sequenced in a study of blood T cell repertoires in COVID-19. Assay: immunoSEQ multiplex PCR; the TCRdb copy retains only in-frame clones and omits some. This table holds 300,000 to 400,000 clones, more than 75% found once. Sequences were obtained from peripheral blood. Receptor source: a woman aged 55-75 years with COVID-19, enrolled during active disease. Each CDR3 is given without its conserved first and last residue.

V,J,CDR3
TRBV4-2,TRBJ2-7,ASSQGQGYSTSGYEQY
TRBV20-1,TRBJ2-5,SASKDRGVLETQY
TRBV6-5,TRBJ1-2,ASREGQGWDGYT
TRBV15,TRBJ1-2,ATSRGQAQVYGYT
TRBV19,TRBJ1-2,ATQRDRARENYGYT
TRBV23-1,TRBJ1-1,ASSQSAGGTEAF
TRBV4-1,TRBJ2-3,ASSQGLAGSSTDTQY
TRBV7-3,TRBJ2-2,ASSLTPGAANTGELF
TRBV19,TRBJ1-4,ASSNPGHYPNEKLF
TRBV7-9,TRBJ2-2,ASSLPRTGNTGELF
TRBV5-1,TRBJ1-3,ASSLAGAGGGPGNTIY
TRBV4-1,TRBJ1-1,ASSQETGGKNTEAF
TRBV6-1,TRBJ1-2,ASSELGIIRTGANYGYT
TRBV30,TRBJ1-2,AWSPDREGRGYT
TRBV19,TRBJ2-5,ASSSRTLWETQY
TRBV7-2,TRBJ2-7,ASSLVPAGHDGPQY
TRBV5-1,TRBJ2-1,ASTVGAGGQVTEQF
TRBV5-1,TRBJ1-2,ASSSEPSKGRKNGYT
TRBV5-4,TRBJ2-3,ASIPVAGASTDTQY
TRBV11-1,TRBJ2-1,ASSRPGGRNEQF
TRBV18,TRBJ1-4,ASSPVSGARYEKLF
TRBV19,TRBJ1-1,ASSPTGGTEAF
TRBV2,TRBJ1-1,ASSGRGNTEAF
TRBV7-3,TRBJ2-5,ASSLTTGVQETQY
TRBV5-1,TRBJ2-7,ASSLGQGNSEQY
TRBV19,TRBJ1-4,ASSLGQGEKLF
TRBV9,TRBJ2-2,ASSDKPGTTTGELF
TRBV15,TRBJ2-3,ATSRDITGDTQY
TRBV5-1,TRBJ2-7,ASSSGRTGDYEQY
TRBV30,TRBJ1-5,AWSAGYQPQH
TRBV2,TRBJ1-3,ASSRGTIY
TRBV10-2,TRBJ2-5,ASTPRGGAETQY
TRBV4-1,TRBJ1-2,ASAAQPGAGVAPVNGYT
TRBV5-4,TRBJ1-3,ASSLPGTGNTIY
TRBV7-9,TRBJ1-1,ASSRRDSEAF
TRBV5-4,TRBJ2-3,ASSLASGGAFGDTQY
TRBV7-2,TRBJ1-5,ASSLDRQGVGPQH
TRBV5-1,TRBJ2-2,ASSLVVSGAHGELF
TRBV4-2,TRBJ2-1,ASSQESGPSRHEQF
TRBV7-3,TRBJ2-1,ASSLIAGGPGEQF
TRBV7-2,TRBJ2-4,ASSLDTGTKNIQY
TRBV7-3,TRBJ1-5,ASSANRNQPQH
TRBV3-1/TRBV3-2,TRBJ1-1,ASSRQGGTEAF
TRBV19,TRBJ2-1,ASSTIAGGNNEQF
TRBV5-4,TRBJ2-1,ATGQGTLGQF
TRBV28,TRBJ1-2,ASLGANNYGYT
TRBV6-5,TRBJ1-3,ASLSISGNTIY
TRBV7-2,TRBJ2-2,ASTNEWRLNTGELF
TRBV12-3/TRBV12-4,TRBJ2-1,ASSSYYNEQF
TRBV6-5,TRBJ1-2,ASSRMAQGDYGYT
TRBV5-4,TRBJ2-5,ASRIGTVETQY
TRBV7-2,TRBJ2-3,ASSRRGGGDPFTDTQY
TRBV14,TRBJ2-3,ASSQDILAGRTDTQY
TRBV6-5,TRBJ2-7,ASSTGGGTTYEQY